This T cell receptor beta chain was identified during a study of T cell changes during pregnancy in multiple sclerosis. The ends were cut back, 2 bases at V and 5 bases at J, with 15 bases in the middle. Germline CDR1 and CDR2: SEHNR and FQNEAQ (reference sequence). The CDR3 sequence is 15 residues long. Data came from immunoSEQ multiplex PCR; TCRdb stores just in-frame clones and leaves some out. The data contain 32,000 or so clones, 91% of them singletons. This chain links TRBV7-9 with TRBJ1-2; tentatively, D is TRBD1 (6 bases). This sequence originates from a female donor in good health, enrolled as a control in a pregnancy study. The sequencing used CD4+ T cells from peripheral blood mononuclear cells, collected in the third trimester of pregnancy. Here the CDR3 DNA reads TGTGCCAGCAGCTTAACAGGGATAAGAGCGTATGGCTACACCTTC. It is translated as CASSLTGIRAYGYTF. The full variable domain, completed using reference TRBV7-9 and TRBJ1-2, is DTGVSQNPRHKITKRGQNVTFRCDPISEHNRLYWYRQTLGQGPEFLTYFQNEAQLEKSRLLSDRFSAERPKGSFSTLEIQRTEQGDSAMYLCASSLTGIRAYGYTFGSGTRLTVV.